A selection of T cell receptor beta chains follows, all from one sample in a study of shared clonotypes between healthy human individuals. The data were produced by immunoSEQ multiplex PCR, yet TCRdb's version contains in-frame clones alone and is incomplete. In the table there are just over 2,000,000 clones, 90% to 95% of which are singletons. Sample: naive CD4+ T cells sorted from blood. The source is a man aged 18 to 35 in good health. Each CDR3 is given with its conserved first and last residue. D genes are given only for firm matches. The size entry is marked missing in some rows and otherwise reads once, few, many or a size class.

once | TRBJ1-1 | TRBV18 | NA | CASSGDGGEAFF | TGTGCCAGCTCAGGGGACGGTGGTGAAGCTTTCTTT
NA | TRBJ2-2 | TRBV10-3 | NA | CATRGGGTGELFF | TGTGCCACCAGAGGAGGTGGGACCGGGGAGCTGTTTTTT
NA | TRBJ2-1 | TRBV25-1 | TRBD1 | CASTMAGTGDNEQFF | TGTGCCAGCACCATGGCCGGGACAGGAGACAATGAGCAGTTCTTC
NA | TRBJ2-2 | TRBV6-4 | NA | CASSGQENTGELFF | TGTGCCAGCAGTGGACAGGAGAACACCGGGGAGCTGTTTTTT
NA | TRBJ1-1 | TRBV7-9 | NA | CASSLVTLTFEAFF | TGTGCCAGCAGCTTAGTGACCCTGACATTTGAAGCTTTCTTT
once | TRBJ2-5 | TRBV20-1 | NA | CSATGAETQYF | TGCAGTGCTACGGGGGCGGAGACCCAGTACTTC
once | TRBJ2-1 | TRBV5-1 | NA | CASSLRGESYNEQFF | TGCGCCAGCAGCTTGAGGGGAGAAAGCTACAATGAGCAGTTCTTC
NA | TRBJ2-3 | TRBV5-1 | NA | CASSLAGGGSDTQYF | TGCGCCAGCAGCTTGGCGGGTGGGGGATCAGATACGCAGTATTTT
NA | TRBJ2-1 | TRBV15 | NA | CATSIQRTEQFF | TGTGCCACCAGCATTCAGCGCACTGAGCAGTTCTTC
NA | TRBJ2-7 | TRBV30 | TRBD1 | CAWRRPGTGSSYEQYF | TGTGCCTGGAGGCGACCCGGGACAGGAAGCTCCTACGAGCAGTACTTC
NA | TRBJ1-1 | TRBV5-3 | NA | CARIRAQRSTNTEAFF | TGTGCCAGAATTAGGGCCCAGAGATCTACGAACACTGAAGCTTTCTTT
NA | TRBJ1-2 | TRBV5-1 | NA | CASSLGQLAYTF | TGCGCCAGCAGCTTGGGGCAGCTTGCCTACACCTTC
NA | TRBJ2-7 | TRBV7-2 | TRBD2 | CASSLVASGRTYEQYF | TGTGCCAGCAGCTTAGTTGCTAGCGGAAGAACCTACGAGCAGTACTTC
NA | TRBJ2-6 | TRBV6-6 | TRBD1 | CASSYDRAGANVLTF | TGTGCCAGCAGCTACGACAGGGCTGGGGCCAACGTCCTGACTTTC
NA | TRBJ1-3 | TRBV9 | NA | CASSVEQGYSGNTIYF | TGTGCCAGCAGCGTGGAACAGGGTTACTCTGGAAACACCATATATTTT
NA | TRBJ2-6 | TRBV14 | NA | CASSRSQISAGANVLTF | TGTGCCAGCAGCCGAAGTCAGATTTCGGCTGGGGCCAACGTCCTGACTTTC
NA | TRBJ1-2 | TRBV19 | NA | CATDSPGRSYGYTF | TGTGCCACCGACTCACCGGGACGGTCCTATGGCTACACCTTC
NA | TRBJ2-7 | TRBV5-1 | NA | CASSLGQPSYEQYF | TGCGCCAGCAGCTTGGGACAGCCGAGCTACGAGCAGTACTTC
NA | TRBJ2-7 | TRBV19 | TRBD1 | CASSIIWTGKGYEQYF | TGTGCCAGTAGTATTATATGGACAGGGAAAGGGTACGAGCAGTACTTC
once | TRBJ1-6 | TRBV7-2 | NA | CASSLDRSSYNSPLHF | TGTGCCAGCAGCTTGGACCGAAGCTCCTATAATTCACCCCTCCACTTT
NA | TRBJ2-7 | TRBV11-1 | NA | CASGRDLLDEQYF | TGTGCCAGCGGACGGGACCTTTTGGACGAGCAGTACTTC
NA | TRBJ2-3 | TRBV2 | TRBD2 | CASSEGTSPDTQYF | TGTGCCAGCAGTGAAGGGACTAGCCCAGATACGCAGTATTTT
NA | TRBJ1-2 | TRBV7-6 | NA | CASSPLGTPTDTF | TGTGCCAGCAGCCCACTTGGAACCCCGACAGACACCTTC
NA | TRBJ2-7 | TRBV15 | TRBD2 | CATQKAGGGEQYF | TGTGCCACCCAAAAAGCGGGAGGCGGCGAGCAGTACTTC
NA | TRBJ2-1 | TRBV6-1 | NA | CASREGGFSYNEQFF | TGTGCCAGCAGGGAGGGGGGGTTCTCCTACAATGAGCAGTTCTTC
NA | TRBJ2-7 | TRBV7-2 | TRBD1 | CASSLGTGPYEQYF | TGTGCCAGCAGCTTGGGGACAGGCCCCTACGAGCAGTACTTC
NA | TRBJ2-5 | TRBV5-4 | NA | CASSLSQNQETQYF | TGTGCCAGCAGCTTGTCACAGAACCAAGAGACCCAGTACTTC